This is a list of T cell receptor beta chains from one sample in a study of CD8+CD57+ T cells in acquired aplastic anemia. Via MiXCR, TCRdb re-called the reads, giving one row per CDR3 protein. The table shows under 200,000 distinct CDR3 sequences, with roughly 50% occurring only once. Source material: sorted CD4+, CD8+, or CD8+CD57+ T cells (not recorded which) from PBMCs. These TCRs come from a human donor with aplastic anemia. Each CDR3 is given with its conserved first and last residue. The D gene is left open where the match is weak. Not all rows give a size; the values are once, few, many and, for expanded clones, a class.

V gene	D gene	J gene	clone size	CDR3 protein	CDR3 DNA
TRBV24-1	-	TRBJ2-3	-	CASSDFDVGGADTQYF	TGTGCCTCCAGTGATTTTGATGTAGGAGGGGCAGATACGCAGTATTTT
TRBV20-1	-	TRBJ2-5	-	CSARDLQTQYF	TGCAGTGCTAGAGATCTCCAGACCCAGTACTTC
TRBV7-3	-	TRBJ1-1	-	CASSPWTEKMNTEAFF	TGTGCCAGCAGCCCTTGGACGGAAAAAATGAACACTGAAGCTTTCTTT
TRBV6-1	-	TRBJ2-5	many	CASSDLMKWDTQYF	TGTGCCAGCTCCGATCTTATGAAGTGGGACACCCAGTACTTC
TRBV24-1	TRBD2	TRBJ2-3	-	CATSDVLAGGTDTQYF	TGTGCCACCAGTGATGTTCTAGCGGGGGGCACAGATACGCAGTATTTT
TRBV6-1	-	TRBJ2-7	-	CASNPGSLGGEQYF	TGTGCCAGCAATCCCGGCTCACTGGGTGGCGAGCAGTACTTC
TRBV27	-	TRBJ1-5	once	CASSPQSNNQPQHF	TGTGCCAGCAGCCCTCAGAGTAACAATCAGCCCCAGCATTTT
TRBV24-1	-	TRBJ2-5	many	CATSDPGGQETQYF	TGTGCCACCAGTGACCCAGGGGGGCAAGAGACCCAGTACTTC
TRBV24-1	-	TRBJ1-2	few	CATSDIYGYTF	TGTGCCACCAGTGATATTTATGGCTACACCTTC
TRBV30	-	TRBJ2-7	-	CAWETGGQPSYAYEQYF	TGTGCCTGGGAGACGGGGGGACAGCCTTCTTACGCCTACGAGCAGTACTTC
TRBV30	-	TRBJ2-1	few	CAWRDYGYNEQFF	TGTGCCTGGAGGGACTACGGGTACAATGAGCAGTTCTTC
TRBV28	TRBD1	TRBJ2-2	few	CASSLMAGGPTGELFF	TGTGCCAGCAGTTTAATGGCAGGGGGACCCACCGGGGAGCTGTTTTTT
TRBV5-1	TRBD1	TRBJ2-3	-	CASSLVGQVSTDTQYF	TGCGCCAGCAGCTTGGTGGGACAGGTGAGCACAGATACGCAGTATTTT
TRBV9	-	TRBJ2-3	many	CASSVAPNRETTDTQYF	TGTGCCAGCAGCGTAGCCCCGAACAGGGAGACCACAGATACGCAGTATTTT
TRBV9	TRBD1	TRBJ1-2	many	CASSAITGGDGYTF	TGTGCCAGCAGCGCCATTACAGGGGGCGATGGCTACACCTTC